This T cell receptor (beta chain) was sequenced in a study of T cell repertoires in cytomegalovirus infection. Whole-study context: HLA-B-restricted CMV epitopes that are well studied, plus recently identified HLA-C-restricted ones, were used by the study. From public TCR beta signatures came an indication of both CMV infection and matching HLA type.

Comment on this clonotype: Its antigen is as yet unknown.

In germline, CDR1 is MNHNS, CDR2 SASEGT. This CDR3 contains 12 residues. V lost 11 bases to trimming and J lost 10 bases, with 17 bases between them. General study results and limits: Cumulative frequency (of public TCR beta family members) identified carriers of CMV plus the relevant HLA. Clonotypes of TCR beta that were HLA-C-restricted and CMV-specific dominated the ex vivo response.

MiXCR, run by TCRdb on the reads, gives a single entry per CDR3 protein. The sample has hundreds of thousands of distinct CDR3 sequences, approximately 32% seen once. The material was cultured PBMCs, obtained from culture after CMV antigen stimulation. The rearrangement links TRBV6-1 to TRBJ2-2; D is possibly TRBD1 (6 bases). This receptor was taken from a human donor in good health (CMV status not recorded). Some clones in this sample may be carry-over from other donors' samples. The CDR3 DNA reads as TGTGCCCTCGGCAGGGGCTTGGTGGAGCTGTTTTTT. Protein product: CALGRGLVELFF.